This TCR beta chain was observed in a study of T-cell memory formation after mild COVID-19 (dated by TCRdb to the early 2020s). Describing the broader study: TCR sequence clusters from the two donors were largely donor specific. T-cell clones expanding and contracting after mild COVID-19 in two donors were tracked by longitudinal TCRalpha and TCRbeta repertoire sequencing. The cohort was made up of two young adult volunteers, one female and one male, who were previously healthy. The investigation overall reported the following: Contracting CD4+ clones were located mainly in the CM and EM memory subsets, whereas CD8+ clones were found to be enriched in EMRA. Only a couple of mild cases were covered in the study, and larger cohorts including severe cases with pre-infection samples were considered necessary. SARS-CoV-2 specificity of the second-wave clones peaking on day 37 was not confirmed. Some responding clones were detected in pre-infection memory, which suggested that pre-existing cross-reactive memory T cells had joined the SARS-CoV-2 response. Balanced CD4/CD8 phenotypes were observed for clones contracting from day 15 to 85, whereas a bias towards CD4+ was observed for a second wave of clones expanding from day 15 to 37.

This clonotype was recorded many times. No cognate antigen has been identified for it. No base quality values were provided; no much bigger clone lies one nucleotide off. Ficoll-Paque density gradient centrifugation was the method used to isolate PBMCs. Sequencing used an Illumina NovaSeq 6000. cDNA libraries for TCRalpha and TCRbeta were prepared by 5'RACE using constant-segment primers, with sample barcodes and unique molecular identifiers added. Trizol reagent was used to extract RNA from every sample. Amplification of the libraries took two PCR steps, and the second step added a second sample barcode plus Illumina TruSeq adapters. Sequencing of the libraries was done on an Illumina NovaSeq, producing 2 x 150 bp paired-end reads. Regarding the original processing steps: With migec v1.2.7, reads were demultiplexed and then collapsed into UMI-guided consensus sequences. Using mixcr v2.1.11, the UMI consensuses were aligned to TRA and TRB V and J templates and assembled into clonotypes. A clonotype was counted as expanded or contracted only if both edgeR and NoisET called the change significant, with noise models trained on biological replicates. For edgeR calls, the thresholds were a false discovery rate-adjusted p below 0.01 and a log2 fold-change of 1. As an exploratory analysis of dynamics, PCA with hierarchical clustering was applied to max-normalized trajectories of the 1000 most abundant clonotypes. Separately sequenced CD4+ and CD8+ repertoires were used to assign the CD4 or CD8 phenotype of responding clones. TCRdb trimmed public reads at Q25 via fastp, called clones via MiXCR and kept in-frame beta chains. Each CDR3 protein gets just one entry, which takes the most common genes and DNA from the rows behind it. These V and J calls are TCRdb output, not the study's own analysis. The sample yields roughly 400,000 distinct CDR3 sequences; approximately 25% were counted once. Roughly 8.7% of the sample lies in the top ten.

Clipping removes 0 bases from V and 0 bases from J, with 3 as the unmatched junction base count. The CDR3 runs 16 amino acids, cysteine and phenylalanine included. Solely the CDR3 DNA is kept, with 48 bases framed from the first base. From the germline V gene, CDR1 is SGHRS and CDR2 is YFSETQ. The sequenced sample was PBMCs or a T cell subset sorted from them (not recorded which). The sequence links TRBV5-1 to TRBJ1-1, and 9 junctional nucleotides match TRBD1. The TCR was taken from an adult woman who had mild COVID-19 (a few samples of this study predate the infection). The sample titles of this study are shuffled in the database, so cell type and time point are left out; the donor was told from shared clones. CDR3 sequence: CASSLAGQGMNTEAFF. The DNA sequence follows: TGCGCCAGCAGCTTGGCCGGACAGGGGATGAACACTGAAGCTTTCTTT.